These 25 T cell receptor beta chains came from one sample sequenced in a study of cytomegalovirus exposure and HLA in healthy donors. PCR amplification relied on 60 Vbeta primers (plus 13 Jbeta primers). Generated by immunoSEQ multiplex PCR, the TCRdb table keeps only in-frame clones and is missing some. The data hold 83,000 or so clones, with around 79% observed a single time. Sequences were obtained from PBMCs. The receptors were gathered from a woman in her thirties or forties in good health and CMV-seropositive.

The chain carries TRBV21-1 and TRBJ1-3; the table names TRBD1, a call not compared with the DNA. TRBV21-1 is noted as a pseudogene. There are 16 residues in the CDR3. DNA for the CDR3: TGTGCCAGCAGCCAACAGGGGCTCTTCTCTGGAAACACCATATATTTT. Its translation is CASSQQGLFSGNTIYF.

This clone was counted many times. V is TRBV11-2 and J is TRBJ2-6; D gene ambiguous. V shed 0 bases and J shed 0 bases, with 15 bases lying between them. This CDR3 contains 19 residues. CDR1 and CDR2 from the germline V gene are SGHAT and FQNNGV. Written as DNA, the CDR3 is TGTGCCAGCAGCTTAGACAGGTTTGAGTCTGTCTCTGGGGCCAACGTCCTGACTTTC. It yields the protein CASSLDRFESVSGANVLTF.

The rearrangement joins TRBV6-5 to TRBJ1-1, with D perhaps matching TRBD1 (5 bases). CDR1 and CDR2 from the germline V gene are MNHEY and SVGAGI. The CDR3 has 13 residues. Deletions cut 9 bases from V and 2 bases from J, with 13 bases between. CDR3: CASHAGDNTEAFF. The CDR3 bases are TGTGCCAGTCATGCGGGGGATAACACTGAAGCTTTCTTT.

This clone was seen only a few times. The rearrangement joins TRBV4-3 to TRBJ2-2, with D possibly matching TRBD1 (6 bases). This CDR3 spans 14 amino acids. V lost 2 bases and J lost 6, with 10 bases in between. CDR1 LGHNA and CDR2 YSLEER come from the germline V gene. CDR3 DNA sequence: TGCGCCAGCAGCCAATTACAGGGTCCCGGGGAGCTGTTTTTT. Amino acids: CASSQLQGPGELFF.

The rearrangement uses TRBV15 and TRBJ2-5, with 7 bases that match TRBD2. The CDR3 is made up of 14 amino acids. V trimming: 0 bases; J trimming: 3 bases; junction bases outside the gene matches: 1. Germline V CDR1 and CDR2: LNHNV, YYDKDF (reference sequence). CDR3 loop: CATSRDRGEETQYF. The CDR3 coding sequence is TGTGCCACCAGCAGAGATCGGGGGGAAGAGACCCAGTACTTC.

The chain is built from TRBV27 and TRBJ1-2; 10 bases match TRBD1. CDR1 MNHEY and CDR2 SMNVEV come from the germline V gene (reference sequence). The CDR3 length is 14 residues. Trimming at V came to 4 bases and at J to 5 bases, leaving 4 bases not matched to a gene. CDR3 sequence (DNA): TGTGCCAGCAGTTCGGGACAGGGGTTTTATGGCTACACCTTC. Translation gives CASSSGQGFYGYTF.

Only a few counts were recorded for this clone. The rearrangement joins TRBV19 to TRBJ1-5, with TRBD1 as a possible D gene (6 bases). Looked up from germline, CDR1 is LNHDA and CDR2 is SQIVND (reference sequence). Trimming left V 4 bases short and J 2 bases short, with 9 bases between. The CDR3 is 14 amino acids. The CDR3 protein is CASSTSGGNQPQHF. CDR3 bases: TGTGCCAGTAGTACCTCAGGGGGCAATCAGCCCCAGCATTTT. Complete variable domain (other parts from reference TRBV19 and TRBJ1-5): DGGITQSPKYLFRKEGQNVTLSCEQNLNHDAMYWYRQDPGQGLRLIYYSQIVNDFQKGDIAEGYSVSREKKESFPLTVTSAQKNPTAFYLCASSTSGGNQPQHFGDGTRLSIL.

This clone was observed a single time. V is TRBV5-5 and J is TRBJ1-3, with D uncertain. The CDR3 spans 16 residues. Germline V CDR1 and CDR2: SGHKS, YYEKEE (reference sequence). Trimming pared 1 base from V and 0 bases from J, leaving 11 bases between. The CDR3 DNA sequence: TGTGCCAGCAGCTTGCAAGCGGGCCCCTCTGGAAACACCATATATTTT. Translation gives CASSLQAGPSGNTIYF.

The chain is built from TRBV4-2 and TRBJ2-3, with D possibly being TRBD2 (5 bases). Looked up from germline, CDR1 is LGHNA and CDR2 is YNFKEQ. Trimming pared 0 bases from V and 5 bases from J, leaving 12 bases between. The length of the CDR3 is 15 residues. The CDR3, as DNA: TGTGCCAGCAGCCAAGATAAGGCGGGCCTAGATACGCAGTATTTT. Translation gives CASSQDKAGLDTQYF.

The chain carries TRBV30 and TRBJ2-1, with a tentative D call TRBD2 (6 bases). V was cut by 4 bases and J by 1 base, with 14 bases left in between. The V gene's germline CDR1 is GTSNPN and CDR2 SVGIG (reference sequence). This CDR3 has 15 residues. DNA for the CDR3: TGTGCCTGGACATCTTACGGGAGTTCCTACAATGAGCAGTTCTTC. Protein sequence: CAWTSYGSSYNEQFF.

The chain is built from TRBV27 and TRBJ1-2; 8 nucleotides match TRBD1. The CDR3 is made up of 12 amino acids. V trimming: 6 bases; J trimming: 9 bases; junction bases outside the gene matches: 6. CDR1 and CDR2 (germline): MNHEY, SMNVEV (reference sequence). The CDR3 nucleotides read TGTGCCAGCAGAAGGACAGGGTTGAGCTACACCTTC. Translated, it gives CASRRTGLSYTF.

This chain links TRBV7-6 with TRBJ2-7; 9 nucleotides agree with TRBD1. Germline V gene sequence: CDR1 SGHVS, CDR2 FNYEAQ. The V and J ends lost 5 bases and 0 bases, in that order; junction bases with no gene match: 8. This CDR3 is built from 16 residues. The chain's CDR3 is CASSVGTGLPSYEQYF. CDR3 bases: TGTGCCAGCAGCGTAGGGACAGGGCTCCCCTCCTACGAGCAGTACTTC.

The chain is built from TRBV7-8 and TRBJ1-4, with D maybe TRBD1 (5 bases). V lost 5 bases to trimming and J lost 12 bases, with 22 bases between them. This CDR3 spans 15 amino acids. The germline V gene encodes CDR1 SGHVS and CDR2 FQNEAQ. The CDR3 sequence is CASSQNLDIRGELFF. In DNA form, the CDR3 reads TGTGCCAGCAGCCAAAACCTGGACATCCGCGGGGAACTGTTTTTT.

This clone was observed a single time. The V call is TRBV11-3, the J call TRBJ2-3; weak D call: TRBD2 (5 bases). Trimming removed 4 bases at V and 5 bases at J, with 16 bases between. CDR1 and CDR2 (germline): SGHNT, YENEEA. The CDR3 contains 15 residues. The CDR3: CASSSQDTGGDTQYF. CDR3 DNA sequence: TGTGCCAGCAGCTCACAAGATACCGGAGGAGATACGCAGTATTTT.

The chain combines TRBV7-9 with TRBJ1-1, with TRBD1 as a possible D gene (5 bases). Trimming cost V 11 bases and J 0 bases, with 10 bases left between them. From germline, CDR1 is SEHNR and CDR2 FQNEAQ (reference sequence). The CDR3 extends over 12 amino acids. The CDR3 here is CASQVMNTEAFF. In nucleotides, the CDR3 is TGTGCCTCACAGGTTATGAACACTGAAGCTTTCTTT.

The genes are TRBV6-5 and TRBJ1-1, with D possibly TRBD1 on 6 matching bases. The CDR3 runs 15 residues. The germline gives CDR1 MNHEY, CDR2 SVGAGI. Trimming took 0 bases from V and 3 from J, leaving 11 bases between them. CDR3 nucleotide sequence: TGTGCCAGCAGTTACTCGAGGTGGGGGCACACTGAAGCTTTCTTT. Amino acids: CASSYSRWGHTEAFF.

The genes are TRBV7-8 and TRBJ1-2, with 7 bases that match TRBD1. V was pared by 5 bases and J by 7 bases, with 4 bases of the junction left unmatched. The CDR3 extends over 12 amino acids. CDR1 is SGHVS and CDR2 is FQNEAQ in the germline V gene. This chain's CDR3 is CASSPDRAGYTF. For the CDR3, the DNA is TGTGCCAGCAGCCCCGACAGGGCTGGCTACACCTTC.

The chain employs TRBV7-9 and TRBJ1-6, with a weak D call TRBD1 (6 bases). From germline, CDR1 is SEHNR and CDR2 FQNEAQ (reference sequence). V was trimmed by 6 bases and J by 9 bases, leaving 15 bases between them. This CDR3 spans 14 amino acids. CDR3 coding DNA: TGTGCCAGCAGTGGCGGACAGAGCTCTTCACCCCTCCACTTT. Its translation is CASSGGQSSSPLHF.

The chain uses TRBV7-2 and TRBJ2-5; D is uncertain. The CDR3 contains 14 residues. V lost 6 bases and J lost 5, with 16 bases in between. Germline V gives CDR1 SGHTA, CDR2 FQGNSA. CDR3 coding DNA: TGTGCCAGCAGAAAAAGATCCAGTTCGGAGACCCAGTACTTC. Amino acids: CASRKRSSSETQYF. The full variable domain, in which reference TRBV7-2 and TRBJ2-5 provide the parts outside the CDR3, is GAGVSQSPSNKVTEKGKDVELRCDPISGHTALYWYRQSLGQGLEFLIYFQGNSAPDKSGLPSDRFSAERTGGSVSTLTIQRTQQEDSAVYLCASRKRSSSETQYFGPGTRLLVL.

The chain joins TRBV28 to TRBJ1-1, with D unclear. Germline assignment: CDR1 MDHEN and CDR2 SYDVKM. There are 13 residues in the CDR3. The germline V and J ends were trimmed by 2 bases and 7 bases, with 11 bases remaining between them. CDR3: CASSLTQESEAFF. CDR3 sequence (DNA): TGTGCCAGCAGTTTAACTCAGGAAAGTGAAGCTTTCTTT.

CDR3 in DNA: TGTGCCAGCAGTTACTCGGGGACTGTGGGCTATGGCTACACCTTC. Its translation: CASSYSGTVGYGYTF. V is TRBV6-6 and J is TRBJ1-2; a weak D match, TRBD1 (5 bases). Germline CDR1 and CDR2: MNHNY and SVGAGI (reference sequence). This CDR3 region has 15 residues. Trimming took 0 bases from V and 4 from J, leaving 12 bases between them.

The chain has TRBV6-1 and TRBJ1-6, with D unresolved. Germline-derived CDR1 and CDR2 are MNHNS and SASEGT. The V end lost 7 bases, the J end lost 9 bases, and 16 bases lay between the germline ends. This CDR3 is built from 14 residues. The CDR3 nucleotides are TGTGCCAGCATCTTATTAACTGGGAGTTCACCCCTCCACTTT. It yields the protein CASILLTGSSPLHF.

V is TRBV30 and J is TRBJ1-2; 8 bases line up with TRBD1. The CDR3 totals 14 residues. From germline, CDR1 is GTSNPN and CDR2 SVGIG (reference sequence). V gave up 3 bases and J gave up 6 bases; unmatched junction bases: 9. The CDR3 reads CAWSRGQGIDGYTF. The CDR3 DNA reads TGTGCCTGGAGCCGAGGACAGGGAATCGATGGCTACACCTTC. Full variable domain (outside the CDR3, taken from reference TRBV30 and TRBJ1-2): SQTIHQWPATLVQPVGSPLSLECTVEGTSNPNLYWYRQAAGRGLQLLFYSVGIGQISSEVPQNLSASRPQDRQFILSSKKLLLSDSGFYLCAWSRGQGIDGYTFGSGTRLTVV.

The rearrangement links TRBV4-1 to TRBJ2-7, with 7 bases that match TRBD1. Germline loops: CDR1 MGHRA, CDR2 YSYEKL. J was trimmed by 5 bases and V by 0 bases; bases with no gene match: 7. This CDR3 comprises 15 residues. CDR3 sequence: CASSQEWQGVHEQYF. In DNA form, the CDR3 reads TGCGCCAGCAGCCAAGAATGGCAGGGGGTCCACGAGCAGTACTTC.

For the CDR3, the DNA is TGTGCCAGTAGTATGTGGGGAGGAGATGGCTACACCTTC. This codes for CASSMWGGDGYTF. The chain has TRBV19 and TRBJ1-2; D remains unclear. Germline-derived CDR1 and CDR2 are LNHDA and SQIVND (reference sequence). The CDR3 has 13 residues. V lost 3 bases to trimming and J lost 6 bases, with 11 bases between them.